The 15 T cell receptor beta chains presented below share a single source sample, sequenced in a study of metastatic and nonmetastatic thyroid tumors. No patient received treatment before thyroid surgery. TCRdb reanalyzed the PCR reads with MiXCR. The sample carries almost 85,000 clones, around 13% recorded once. Material: tumor tissue. These receptors all stem from a female donor with papillary thyroid cancer or a benign thyroid nodule (not recorded which). Some clones in this sample may be carry-over from other donors' samples.

This clone was seen ten or more times. The chain links TRBV12-3 or TRBV12-4 to TRBJ1-6; 7 bases agree with TRBD1. V dropped 10 bases and J dropped 5; count of bases not matched to a gene: 8. The CDR3 spans 14 residues. The CDR3 coding sequence is TGTGCCATCCGGGGGACAGCCGATAATTCACCCCTCCACTTT. The encoded protein is CAIRGTADNSPLHF.

With regard to this clone: Possible read error: a much larger clone is one base away. Here the CDR3 DNA reads TGTGCCAGCAGCGGGACATTTTCCCACACAGATACGCAGTATTTT. Protein: CASSGTFSHTDTQYF. This chain links TRBV9 with TRBJ2-3, with D maybe TRBD1 (5 bases). V lost 3 bases to trimming and J lost 2 bases, with 13 bases between them. Germline-derived CDR1 and CDR2 are SGDLS and YYNGEE. The CDR3 length is 15 residues.

The chain has TRBV5-1 and TRBJ2-7, with 13 nucleotides matching TRBD2. Per the germline V gene, CDR1 is SGHRS and CDR2 is YFSETQ. The ends lost 4 bases at V and 3 bases at J; junction bases unmatched: 4. The CDR3 runs 15 residues. The chain's CDR3 is CASSKGLAGLYEQYF. CDR3 DNA sequence: TGCGCCAGCAGCAAGGGACTAGCGGGACTCTACGAGCAGTACTTC.

This clone was seen a handful of times. The chain uses TRBV11-2 and TRBJ2-1, with TRBD2 matching 8 bases. CDR3 length equals 17 residues. J lost 13 bases, V lost 5 bases, and 22 bases had no gene match. Germline assignment: CDR1 SGHAT and CDR2 FQNNGV. The CDR3 region is CASSLVRLAGLRRDQFF. For the CDR3, the DNA is TGTGCCAGCAGCCTCGTCAGGCTAGCGGGCCTAAGAAGAGATCAGTTCTTC.

In regard to this clone: Given a much more abundant clone one base away, this may be a read error. This likely comes from a read error, as the CDR3 has no conserved phenylalanine or tryptophan at its end. The chain joins TRBV11-1 to TRBJ2-1; D possibly matches TRBD1 or TRBD2 (5 bases each). The CDR3 loop spans 15 amino acids. The ends were cut back, 5 bases at V and 1 base at J, with 12 bases in the middle. Germline CDR1 is SGHAT and CDR2 is FQDESV (reference sequence). CDR3 amino acids: CASSPRDGSYNEQFL. CDR3 in DNA: TGTGCCAGCAGCCCGAGGGACGGATCCTACAATGAGCAGTTCCTC.

This clone was seen repeatedly, ten times or more. The chain recombines TRBV6-5 with TRBJ2-1, with TRBD2 matching 13 bases. V lost 2 bases to trimming and J lost 9 bases; unmatched junction nucleotides: 4. The CDR3 is 15 amino acids. Germline V gene data show CDR1 as MNHEY and CDR2 as SVGAGI. The CDR3 loop is CASSYGTSGMGEQFF. DNA for the CDR3: TGTGCCAGCAGTTACGGGACTAGCGGGATGGGTGAGCAGTTCTTC.

This clone was counted many times. This chain connects TRBV27 to TRBJ1-1, with a tentative D call TRBD1 (6 bases). In germline, CDR1 is MNHEY, CDR2 SMNVEV (reference sequence). This CDR3 comprises 15 residues. V was shortened by 3 bases and J by 1 base, with 12 bases between the two germline ends. CDR3: CASSFDRGGNTEAFF. The CDR3 DNA is TGTGCCAGCAGTTTTGATAGGGGGGGGAACACTGAAGCTTTCTTT.

This chain links TRBV11-2 with TRBJ2-1, with 10 bases fitting TRBD2. This CDR3 has 17 residues. CDR1 and CDR2 from the germline V gene are SGHAT and FQNNGV. J gave up 7 bases and V 4 bases, and 13 bases lay outside the gene matches. The CDR3 bases are TGTGCCAGCAGCTCCCCGTGGGTTACTAGCGGGATAAATGAGCAGTTCTTC. This gives the protein CASSSPWVTSGINEQFF.

This clone was picked up a small number of times. This may be a read error, as it is one base from a much larger clone. The V and J genes are TRBV24-1 and TRBJ2-3, with TRBD2 matching 10 bases. The CDR3 contains 16 residues. J gave up 3 bases and V 3 bases, and 5 bases lay outside the gene matches. CDR1 KGHDR and CDR2 SFDVKD come from the germline V gene. The CDR3: CATSDMGLAWTDTQYF. The CDR3 DNA reads as TGTGCCACCAGTGATATGGGACTAGCGTGGACAGATACGCAGTATTTT.

This clone is labeled as medium-sized (0.01 to 0.1%). This chain joins TRBV2 and TRBJ2-7, with 7 bases identical to TRBD1. V dropped 1 base and J dropped 4; count of bases not matched to a gene: 4. This CDR3 comprises 14 residues. CDR1 is SNHLY and CDR2 is FYNNEI in the germline V gene. The CDR3, as DNA: TGTGCCAGCAGTGAAGGAACAGGGGATTACGAGCAGTACTTC. Its protein product is CASSEGTGDYEQYF. Using reference TRBV2 and TRBJ2-7 for the parts outside the CDR3, the full variable domain is EPEVTQTPSHQVTQMGQEVILRCVPISNHLYFYWYRQILGQKVEFLVSFYNNEISEKSEIFDDQFSVERPDGSNFTLKIRSTKLEDSAMYFCASSEGTGDYEQYFGPGTRLTVT.

This clone was seen ten or more times. The gene calls are TRBV5-1 and TRBJ2-7; 7 bases agree with TRBD1. Germline V gene data show CDR1 as SGHRS and CDR2 as YFSETQ. The CDR3 is made up of 13 amino acids. V trimming: 7 bases; J trimming: 0 bases; junction bases outside the gene matches: 4. The CDR3 DNA reads TGCGCCAGCCGGGACAGCACCTCCTACGAGCAGTACTTC. Residues: CASRDSTSYEQYF.

This clone has a count of ten or more. The chain uses TRBV7-9 and TRBJ2-2; possible D gene TRBD1, 6 bases. CDR3 size: 15 residues. From germline, CDR1 is SEHNR and CDR2 FQNEAQ (reference sequence). Trimming took off 1 base at V and 6 bases at J, with 12 bases between the two ends. CDR3 sequence: CASSLDTGWPGELFF. The CDR3, as DNA: TGTGCCAGCAGCTTAGACACAGGGTGGCCCGGGGAGCTGTTTTTT.

This clone was detected ten times or more. This chain connects TRBV20-1 to TRBJ2-1; D may be TRBD1 or TRBD2 (6 bases each). The V gene lost 6 bases and the J gene lost 4 bases, with 10 bases spanning the gap. Germline lookup yields CDR1 DFQATT and CDR2 SNEGSKA (reference sequence). CDR3 length: 12 amino acids. Here the CDR3 reads CSARRGYNEQFF. CDR3 in DNA: TGCAGTGCACGGAGGGGGTACAATGAGCAGTTCTTC.

This clone was picked up many times. Other DNA sequences in this sample translate to the same CDR3. The chain couples TRBV20-1 to TRBJ1-5; D perhaps matches TRBD1 (6 bases). The CDR3 contains 16 residues. The germline CDR1 and CDR2 sequences are DFQATT and SNEGSKA (reference sequence). Trimming removed 0 bases at V and 5 bases at J, with 17 bases between. CDR3 coding DNA: TGCAGTGCTAGAGACCCGGGGGGCTTTGGGGATCAGCCCCAGCATTTT. Translated, it gives CSARDPGGFGDQPQHF.

With regard to this clone: A much larger clone differs by one base, so this may be a read error. V gene TRBV3-1 combines with J gene TRBJ1-1; D call uncertain. This CDR3 is 12 amino acids long. From germline, CDR1 is LGHDT and CDR2 YNNKEL (reference sequence). The CDR3 DNA follows: TGTGCCAGCAGCCAAGTTGGCCGTGAAGCTCTCTTT. It translates to CASSQVGREALF.